This is a list of T cell receptor beta chains from one sample in a study of monozygotic twins with cystic fibrosis. Clones were sequenced by immunoSEQ multiplex PCR, and TCRdb holds only the in-frame ones, with some missing. The repertoire holds about 22,000 clones, with around nine tenths as singletons. Sequencing was done on a sample of blood. The receptors shown here come from a woman in her thirties with cystic fibrosis. Both conserved end residues are part of each CDR3. A D gene is named only where the DNA matches it firmly. Not all rows give a size; the values are once, few, many and, for expanded clones, a class.

j_call v_call d_call clone_size cdr3_nt cdr3_aa
TRBJ1-6 TRBV10-3 TRBD1 - TGTGCCATCAGACCCGGGACAGAGAATTCACCCCTCCACTTT CAIRPGTENSPLHF
TRBJ2-3 TRBV6-6 - - TGTGCCAGCAGTTACTCTCACGCGGGGGCTACAGATACGCAGTATTTT CASSYSHAGATDTQYF
TRBJ1-5 TRBV19 TRBD1 - TGTGCCAGTAGCCCAGGGGGGGGGCGGCAGCCCCAGCATTTT CASSPGGGRQPQHF
TRBJ1-5 TRBV28 TRBD1 - TGTGCCAGCAGTGACGGACAGGGACGACGAAATCAGCCCCAGCATTTT CASSDGQGRRNQPQHF
TRBJ2-7 TRBV28 - - TGTGCCAGCGCGAGCACCTACGAGCAGTACTTC CASASTYEQYF
TRBJ1-3 TRBV9 - - TGTGCCAGCAGCGATTCGGCTGGAAACACCATATATTTT CASSDSAGNTIYF
TRBJ1-5 TRBV4-1 - - TGCGCCAGCAGCCAAGATAGCTCTAGTCAGCCCCAGCATTTT CASSQDSSSQPQHF
TRBJ1-3 TRBV30 - - TGTGCCTGGAGTGTAACGAGCTCTGGAAACACCATATATTTT CAWSVTSSGNTIYF
TRBJ2-3 TRBV5-1 - - TGCGCCAGCAGCTTGGAAGCCTCCGATACGCAGTATTTT CASSLEASDTQYF
TRBJ2-3 TRBV9 TRBD2 - TGTGCCAGCAGCGATAGCGGGGGCCCGGGGATTACGCAGTATTTT CASSDSGGPGITQYF
TRBJ1-2 TRBV13 - - TGTGCCAGCAGCTTTTCGGGTGGCTACACCTTC CASSFSGGYTF
TRBJ2-7 TRBV2 TRBD1 - TGTGCCAGCAGTGAATGGGCCGGGACAGCGGTTCCCTACGAGCAGTACTTC CASSEWAGTAVPYEQYF
TRBJ2-7 TRBV5-1 - - TGCGCCAGCAGCTTCAGGACGTCCGGATACGAGCAGTACTTC CASSFRTSGYEQYF
TRBJ2-7 TRBV5-1 - - TGCGCCAGCACCCCTACAGGGTCAGGCGAGCAGTACTTC CASTPTGSGEQYF
TRBJ1-2 TRBV4-3 - - TGCGCCAGCAGCCAAGATTTGGGGGGCACCGTTAACTATGGCTACACCTTC CASSQDLGGTVNYGYTF
TRBJ1-2 TRBV4-1 - - TGCGCCAGCAGCCAAGAGTCCCACCCCGCCTATGGCTACACCTTC CASSQESHPAYGYTF
TRBJ2-7 TRBV4-3 - once TGCGCCAGCAGCCAAGATCGCTACGGAACCTACGAGCAGTACTTC CASSQDRYGTYEQYF
TRBJ2-7 TRBV2 TRBD1 - TGTGCCAGGGCCGGGACAGGGTCCCCTTACGAGCAGTACTTC CARAGTGSPYEQYF
TRBJ2-7 TRBV7-6 - - TGTGCCAGCGGGAGGGGGCACTCCTACGAGCAGTACTTC CASGRGHSYEQYF
TRBJ1-5 TRBV19 TRBD1 - TGTGCCAGTAGTATAAGGGGACAGGGACGGGGTCAGCCCCAGCATTTT CASSIRGQGRGQPQHF
TRBJ1-6 TRBV6-1 - - TGTGCCAGCAGTGAAAGGTACAGTCGAAAGTCACCCCTCCACTTT CASSERYSRKSPLHF
TRBJ2-3 TRBV12-1 - - TGTGCCCCCGCTTCGGAGCCCGGGGAGACAGATACGCAGTATTTT CAPASEPGETDTQYF
TRBJ1-1 TRBV25-1 - - TGTGCCAGCAGATGGGGGGCGCGAGGAAGCACTGAAGCTTTCTTT CASRWGARGSTEAFF
TRBJ1-2 TRBV11-2 - - TGTGCCAGTTGGGGGGGAGGCTACACCTTC CASWGGGYTF
TRBJ2-7 TRBV10-3 - once TGTGCCATCATGGGCAGGGCCCTCGACGAGCAGTACTTC CAIMGRALDEQYF
TRBJ2-7 TRBV19 - - TGTGCCAGTAGTATGGACGGATACGAGCAGTACTTC CASSMDGYEQYF
TRBJ2-7 TRBV28 TRBD2 - TGTGCCAGCAGTTTACTTAGCGGGGGGGCCGTTCTTTACGAGCAGTACTTC CASSLLSGGAVLYEQYF
TRBJ2-7 TRBV9 - once TGTGCCAGCAGTCGGGACACCTCCTACGAGCAGTACTTC CASSRDTSYEQYF
TRBJ1-5 TRBV1 - - TGCACCAGCAGCCACAGTCGTGAGAGGCAGCCCCAGCATTTT CTSSHSRERQPQHF
TRBJ1-2 TRBV28 - - TGTGCCAGCAGTTCCCCCTCAGGCTACACCTTC CASSSPSGYTF
TRBJ1-5 TRBV2 - - TGTGCCAGCAGCGCCTCCCGGGGGGGGTATGGTAATCAGCCCCAGCATTTT CASSASRGGYGNQPQHF
TRBJ1-4 TRBV27 - - TGTGCCAGCAGTTTCGGCGGGGCAACTAATGAAAAACTGTTTTTT CASSFGGATNEKLFF
TRBJ2-2 TRBV5-4 - - TGTGCCAGCAGCTTTCGGTCGGGTGGACCTAGGGAGCTGTTTTTT CASSFRSGGPRELFF
TRBJ1-6 TRBV19 TRBD1 - TGTGCCAGTAGTATGGGGACAGGTAATTCACCCCTCCACTTT CASSMGTGNSPLHF
TRBJ1-2 TRBV7-9 - - TGTGCCAGCAGCTTAGCGCGGGACGACTATGGCTACACCTTC CASSLARDDYGYTF
TRBJ1-2 TRBV20-1 - once TGCAGTGCTAGCGAGGAGTATGGCTACACCTTC CSASEEYGYTF
TRBJ1-2 TRBV7-8 - - TGTGCCAGCAGCGTTCGGACAGACCTTAACTATGGCTACACCTTC CASSVRTDLNYGYTF
TRBJ2-3 TRBV19 - - TGTGCCAGTAGTATACAGGCCCTAGATACGCAGTATTTT CASSIQALDTQYF
TRBJ2-2 TRBV19 - - TGTGCCAGTAGTATGGAGATCCCTTACGCGGCAGGGATTACCGGGGAGCTGTTTTTT CASSMEIPYAAGITGELFF
TRBJ1-2 TRBV4-2 - - TGTGCCAGCAGCTTGCCCCCAGGGGCTCACTATGGCTACACCTTC CASSLPPGAHYGYTF
TRBJ2-1 TRBV7-9 TRBD1 - TGTGCCAGCAGCTTATACACCTCAGGGGGCAATGAGCAGTTCTTC CASSLYTSGGNEQFF